This T cell receptor beta chain originates from a study of a mutant IDH1 vaccine in newly diagnosed glioma. Whole-study context: It was radiotherapy, temozolomide, or both that patients received previously, with most receiving both.

Documented time point: week 23, last vaccination. Mutant IDH1 20-mer peptide, at 300 ug, made up each vaccine dose, with topical imiquimod. For this clone: Its antigen is not known.

With 6 bases removed from V and 5 bases from J, the gap between germline ends came to 2 bases. CDR3 length equals 10 residues. In germline, CDR1 is SNHLY, CDR2 FYNNEI. Study results and caveats: In 93.3% of patients, immune responses induced by the vaccine occurred.

Profiled with immunoSEQ multiplex PCR; TCRdb holds only in-frame clones, not every one. Of tens of thousands of clones listed, more than 70% are singletons. This chain links TRBV2 with TRBJ2-1, with D hard to call. The sample consisted of PBMCs, taken from a glioma patient whose treatment included an IDH1 peptide vaccine. The clonotype originates from a woman aged 45-59 years with glioma. For the CDR3, the DNA is TGTGCCAGCAGGGACAATGAGCAGTTCTTC. The encoded protein is CASRDNEQFF.